The sequence of this TCR beta chain was determined in a study of shared clonotypes between healthy human individuals (dated by TCRdb to 2020 to 2021). Regarding the research as a whole: The cohort comprised two women and three men aged 18 to 49 years. Blood TCR repertoires of four to six healthy adults were deeply sequenced to estimate repertoire size and the extent of clonotype sharing between individuals. Per donor, three plates each were used for CD4 naive and CD4 memory, two for CD8 naive, and one for CD8 memory. Leukapheresis yielded between about 0.9 and 9 billion PBMCs per donor. To increase sequencing depth and limit assay-specific biases, TCR repertoire library preparation and sequencing were carried out by different laboratories using diverse techniques.

As concerns this clone: What this receptor recognizes is not known. One base away there is no much larger clone; base qualities are not given. The identical CDR3 is also encoded by other nucleotide sequences in the sample.

Using the deep immunoSEQ assay, TCR CDR3 regions were amplified from genomic DNA by multiplex PCR. Extracted genomic DNA from each cell subset was spread evenly across all wells of several immunoSEQ 96-well plates, with each plate serving as a replicate. Each replicate PCR for sorted subsets received around 200 ng genomic DNA, equal to roughly 30,000 T cell genomes. The purified libraries were quantified using a Qubit 3.0 fluorometer, sized with a Bioanalyzer 2100, and then quantified again using the KAPA Library Quantification kit. Every immunoSEQ 96-well plate was sequenced on a dedicated single-read 150-cycle Illumina NextSeq 550 flow cell. Regarding the original processing steps: Because the immunoSEQ output included only junctional sequences and no quality scores, the filtering could not be the same as the filtering used for full-length reads. To assign V/J genes and CDR3, sequences were annotated against IMGT germline references using PyIR, a Python wrapper for IgBLAST v1.9. Reads with weak V/J assignments (E-value above 1e-6), missing CDR3, stop codons, out-of-frame junctions, or ambiguous translated residues were removed. A V3J clonotype was defined by an identical inferred V gene, J gene, and CDR3 amino acid sequence. To compute the percentage overlap between repertoires, the number of shared unique clonotypes was divided by the size of the smaller repertoire. RTK rarefaction, the Chao1 estimator, and Recon v2.1 estimates of unobserved clonotypes were used to assess repertoire richness. OLGA was used to compute generation probabilities for all TCRbeta clonotypes that the gDNA method yielded from a few donors. The table comes from immuneACCESS by way of TCRdb, which keeps in-frame sequences with V and J called. Part of the clones is missing from these tables; in studies checked, under half for an unresolved V gene and the rest for unknown reasons. The V and J calls and clone size are taken from that table; D and trimming were inferred from the DNA. For this sample the table gives about 1,900,000 clones, of which about 94% were detected only once. 1.2% of the sample is in the top ten clones.

Overall study outcomes, separate from this receptor: Incomplete sequencing was indicated by rarefaction of sorted-subset datasets, despite the large sequencing depth. Pairwise subsampling led to the expectation that sequencing depth would affect the degree of clonotype sharing among donors. Because the study included only a small number of donors, the genetic and exposure-history diversity represented was limited. Roughly 5% of naive CD4, approximately 3.7% of naive CD8, approximately 2.2% of memory CD4, and over 0.35% of memory CD8 clonotypes were shared across several donors. Sampling was limited to blood, and TCR repertoires in tissue likely differ from TCR repertoires in blood. Naive subsets generally had larger estimated clonotype richness than memory subsets did. Compared with non-shared clonotypes, the clonotypes found in all four sorted-subset donors had higher generation probabilities.

V loses 0 bases, J loses 6 bases, and the germline ends lie 7 bases apart. Per the germline V gene, SGDLS is the CDR1 and YYNGEE is the CDR2. The CDR3 contains 13 residues, cysteine and phenylalanine counted. The retained sequence is limited to the CDR3, 39 bases, with the frame set at the first base. CD8 naive samples consisted of CD45RO-negative cells that were positively selected for CCR7, yielding a CD45RA+CCR7+ population without TemRA cells. Healthy HIV-negative adults with no recently reported acute infections or vaccinations were included as donors. Only Caucasian adults living in Nashville, Tennessee, USA were represented among the donors. After blood collection by leukapheresis, PBMCs were isolated using Ficoll-Histopaque density gradient centrifugation and then cryopreserved in the vapor phase of liquid nitrogen. Analytical flow cytometry was used to check the purity and quantity of each magnetically sorted T cell population. Each sorted fraction had its genomic DNA isolated and then quantified by UV absorbance on a Nanodrop 2000c.

The rearrangement combines TRBV9 with TRBJ1-5; confidence is insufficient to name the D gene. The source of this sequence is a man younger than 30 in good health. Sequencing was performed on naive CD8+ T cells sorted from blood. The cell subset or site label of this sample denotes: CD45RA+CCR7+. Read as DNA, the sequence is TGTGCCAGCAGCGTAGAGTCGGGTCAGCCCCAGCATTTT. Its protein is CASSVESGQPQHF.